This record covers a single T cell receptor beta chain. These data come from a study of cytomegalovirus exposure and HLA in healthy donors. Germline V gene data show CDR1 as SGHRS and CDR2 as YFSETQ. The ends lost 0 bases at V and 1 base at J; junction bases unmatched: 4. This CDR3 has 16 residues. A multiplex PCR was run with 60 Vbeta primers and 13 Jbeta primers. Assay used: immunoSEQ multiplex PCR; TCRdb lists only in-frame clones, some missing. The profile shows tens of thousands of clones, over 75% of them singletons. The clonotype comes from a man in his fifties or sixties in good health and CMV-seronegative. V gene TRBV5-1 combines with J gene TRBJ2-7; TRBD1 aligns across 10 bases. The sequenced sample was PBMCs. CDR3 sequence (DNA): TGCGCCAGCAGCTTGGGACAGGGACAGGGGTCCTACGAGCAGTACTTC. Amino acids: CASSLGQGQGSYEQYF.